This T cell receptor (beta chain) was sequenced in a study of T cells after posttransplantation cyclophosphamide. This clone appeared a few times. Produced via immunoSEQ multiplex PCR; TCRdb's table is partial and in-frame only. The counts give about 38,000 clones, none of them seen only once; 2.5% is held by the top ten. The V segment lost 7 bases and the J segment 5 bases; nucleotides outside the gene matches: 13. The germline CDR1 and CDR2 sequences are MNHNY and SVGAGI (reference sequence). There are 15 residues in the CDR3. The receptor was derived from a man aged 45-65 years in good health, CMV-negative, and a related stem cell transplant donor. The V and J genes are TRBV6-6 and TRBJ2-7; 8 bases are shared with TRBD2. Source material: PBMCs. CDR3 loop: CASTNARGGDNEQYF. CDR3 DNA: TGTGCCAGCACTAATGCACGGGGGGGCGACAACGAGCAGTACTTC.